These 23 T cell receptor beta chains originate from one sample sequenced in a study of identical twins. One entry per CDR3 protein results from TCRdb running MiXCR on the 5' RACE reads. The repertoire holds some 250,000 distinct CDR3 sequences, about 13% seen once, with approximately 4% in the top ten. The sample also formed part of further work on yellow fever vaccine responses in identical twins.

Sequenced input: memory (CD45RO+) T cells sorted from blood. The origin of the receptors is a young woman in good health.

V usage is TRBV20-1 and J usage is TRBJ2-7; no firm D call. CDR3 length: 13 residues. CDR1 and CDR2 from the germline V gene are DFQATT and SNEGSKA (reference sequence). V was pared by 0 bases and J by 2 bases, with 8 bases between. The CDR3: CSARDGLTYEQYF. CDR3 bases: TGCAGTGCTAGAGATGGTCTAACCTACGAGCAGTACTTC.

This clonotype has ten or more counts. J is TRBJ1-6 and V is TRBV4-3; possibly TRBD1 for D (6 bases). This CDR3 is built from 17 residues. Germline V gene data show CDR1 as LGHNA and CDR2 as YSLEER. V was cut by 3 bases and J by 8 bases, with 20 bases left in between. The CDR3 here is CASSQPPAGDNDSPLHF. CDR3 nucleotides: TGCGCCAGCAGCCAGCCTCCGGCAGGGGATAACGATTCACCCCTCCACTTT.

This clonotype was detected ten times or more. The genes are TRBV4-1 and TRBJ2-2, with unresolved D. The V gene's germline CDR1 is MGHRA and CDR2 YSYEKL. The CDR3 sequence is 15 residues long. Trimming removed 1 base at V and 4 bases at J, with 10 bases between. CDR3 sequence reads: CASSQVPGGTGELFF. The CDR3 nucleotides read TGCGCCAGCAGCCAAGTCCCCGGTGGCACCGGGGAGCTGTTTTTT.

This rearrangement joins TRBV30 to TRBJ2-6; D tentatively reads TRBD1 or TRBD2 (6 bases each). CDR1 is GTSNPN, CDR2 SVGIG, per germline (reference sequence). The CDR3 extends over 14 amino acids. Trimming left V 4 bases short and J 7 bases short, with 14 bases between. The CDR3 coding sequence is TGTGCCTGGACTCATGGGGGGACAGCCAACGTCCTGACTTTC. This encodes CAWTHGGTANVLTF. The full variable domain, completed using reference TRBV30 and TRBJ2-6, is SQTIHQWPATLVQPVGSPLSLECTVEGTSNPNLYWYRQAAGRGLQLLFYSVGIGQISSEVPQNLSASRPQDRQFILSSKKLLLSDSGFYLCAWTHGGTANVLTFGAGSRLTVL.

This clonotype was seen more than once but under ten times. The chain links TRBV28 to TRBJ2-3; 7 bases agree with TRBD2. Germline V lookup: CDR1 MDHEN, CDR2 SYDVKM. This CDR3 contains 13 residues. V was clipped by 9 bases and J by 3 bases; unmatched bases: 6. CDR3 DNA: TGTGCCAGTCGGACTAGTGAGACAGATACGCAGTATTTT. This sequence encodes CASRTSETDTQYF.

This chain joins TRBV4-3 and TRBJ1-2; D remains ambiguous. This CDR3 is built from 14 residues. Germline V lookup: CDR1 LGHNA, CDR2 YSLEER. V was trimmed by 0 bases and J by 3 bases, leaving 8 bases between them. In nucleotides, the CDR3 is TGCGCCAGCAGCCAAGATTCTACGGACTATGGCTACACCTTC. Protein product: CASSQDSTDYGYTF.

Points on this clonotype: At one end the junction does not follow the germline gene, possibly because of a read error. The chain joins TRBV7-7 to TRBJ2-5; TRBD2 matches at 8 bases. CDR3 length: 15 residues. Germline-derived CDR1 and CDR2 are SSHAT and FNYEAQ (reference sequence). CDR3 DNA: TGTGCTAGCAGCTCCGGACTAGCCGTTGAGGAGACCCAGTACTTC. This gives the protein CASSSGLAVEETQYF.

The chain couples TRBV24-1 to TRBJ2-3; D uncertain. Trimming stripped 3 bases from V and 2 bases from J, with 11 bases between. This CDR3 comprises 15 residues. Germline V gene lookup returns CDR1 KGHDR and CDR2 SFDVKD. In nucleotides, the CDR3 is TGTGCCACCAGTGATCAAAAAACCCACACAGATACGCAGTATTTT. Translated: CATSDQKTHTDTQYF.

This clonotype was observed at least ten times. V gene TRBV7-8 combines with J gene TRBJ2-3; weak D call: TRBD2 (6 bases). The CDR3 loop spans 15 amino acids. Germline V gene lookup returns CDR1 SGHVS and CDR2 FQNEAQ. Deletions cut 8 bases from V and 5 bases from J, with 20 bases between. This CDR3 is CASLKDGSSGDTQYF. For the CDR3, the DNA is TGTGCCAGCTTAAAGGACGGGAGTTCTGGAGATACGCAGTATTTT.

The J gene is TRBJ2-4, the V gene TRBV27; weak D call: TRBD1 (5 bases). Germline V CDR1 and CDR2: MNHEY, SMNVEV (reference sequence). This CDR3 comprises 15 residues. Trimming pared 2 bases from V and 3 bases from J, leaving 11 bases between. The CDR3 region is CASSLVAGIKNIQYF. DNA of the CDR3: TGTGCCAGCAGTTTAGTTGCAGGGATCAAAAACATTCAGTACTTC.

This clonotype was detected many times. The CDR3: CASSPLLERHGYTF. DNA of the CDR3: TGCGCCAGCAGCCCCCTCCTTGAACGGCATGGCTACACCTTC. The chain carries TRBV5-1 and TRBJ1-2; D gene uncertain. Germline V gives CDR1 SGHRS, CDR2 YFSETQ. This CDR3 has 14 residues. V was clipped by 4 bases and J by 6 bases, with 16 bases between them.

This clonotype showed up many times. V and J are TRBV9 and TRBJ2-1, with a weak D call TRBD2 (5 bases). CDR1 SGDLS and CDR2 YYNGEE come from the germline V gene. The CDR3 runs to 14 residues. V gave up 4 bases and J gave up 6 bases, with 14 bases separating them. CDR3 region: CASSLSGFSNEQFF. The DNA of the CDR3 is TGTGCCAGCAGCTTATCGGGATTTTCCAATGAGCAGTTCTTC.

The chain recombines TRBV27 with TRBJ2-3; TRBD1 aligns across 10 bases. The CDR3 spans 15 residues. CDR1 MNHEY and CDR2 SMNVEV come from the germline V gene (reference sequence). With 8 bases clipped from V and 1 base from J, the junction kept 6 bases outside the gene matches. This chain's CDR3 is CASHRGQGGTDTQYF. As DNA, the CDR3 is TGTGCCAGCCACCGAGGACAGGGGGGCACAGATACGCAGTATTTT.

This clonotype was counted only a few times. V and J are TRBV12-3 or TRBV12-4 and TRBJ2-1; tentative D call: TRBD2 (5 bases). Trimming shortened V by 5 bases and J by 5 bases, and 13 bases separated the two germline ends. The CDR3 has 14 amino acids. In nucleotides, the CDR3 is TGTGCCAGCAGTCTCGGACGGACTCACAATGAGCAGTTCTTC. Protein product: CASSLGRTHNEQFF.

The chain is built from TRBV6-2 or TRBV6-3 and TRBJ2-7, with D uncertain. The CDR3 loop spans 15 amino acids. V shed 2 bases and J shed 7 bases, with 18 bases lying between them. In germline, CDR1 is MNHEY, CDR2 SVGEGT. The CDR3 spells CASSYQPAGLTEQYF. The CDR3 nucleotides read TGTGCCAGCAGTTACCAACCTGCCGGGCTAACGGAGCAGTACTTC.

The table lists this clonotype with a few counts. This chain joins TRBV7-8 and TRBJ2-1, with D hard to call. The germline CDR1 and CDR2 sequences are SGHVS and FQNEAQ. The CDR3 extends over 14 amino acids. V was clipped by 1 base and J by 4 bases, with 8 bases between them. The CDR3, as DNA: TGTGCCAGCAGCTTAGGAGTAGTATACAATGAGCAGTTCTTC. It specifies CASSLGVVYNEQFF.

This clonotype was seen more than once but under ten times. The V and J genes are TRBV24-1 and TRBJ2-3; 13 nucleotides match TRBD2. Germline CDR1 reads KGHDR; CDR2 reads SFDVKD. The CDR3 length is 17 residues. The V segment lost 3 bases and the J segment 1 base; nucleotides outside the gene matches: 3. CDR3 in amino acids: CATSDPGLAGGTDTQYF. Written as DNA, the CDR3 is TGTGCCACCAGTGATCCAGGACTAGCGGGAGGCACAGATACGCAGTATTTT.

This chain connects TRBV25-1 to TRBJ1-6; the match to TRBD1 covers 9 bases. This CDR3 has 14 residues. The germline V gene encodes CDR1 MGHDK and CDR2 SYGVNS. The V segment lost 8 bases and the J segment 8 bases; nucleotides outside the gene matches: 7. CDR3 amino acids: CASGTGGIHSPLHF. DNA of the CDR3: TGTGCCAGCGGAACAGGGGGCATACATTCACCCCTCCACTTT. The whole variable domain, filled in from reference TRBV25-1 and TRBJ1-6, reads EADIYQTPRYLVIGTGKKITLECSQTMGHDKMYWYQQDPGMELHLIHYSYGVNSTEKGDLSSESTVSRIRTEHFPLTLESARPSHTSQYLCASGTGGIHSPLHFGNGTRLTVT.

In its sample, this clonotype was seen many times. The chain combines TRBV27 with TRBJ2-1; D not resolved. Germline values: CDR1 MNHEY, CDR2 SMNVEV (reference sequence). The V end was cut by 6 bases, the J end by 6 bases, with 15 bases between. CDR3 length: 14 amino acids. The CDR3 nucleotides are TGTGCCAGCAGCCCCAAGGCCGCTAGCAATGAGCAGTTCTTC. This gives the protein CASSPKAASNEQFF.

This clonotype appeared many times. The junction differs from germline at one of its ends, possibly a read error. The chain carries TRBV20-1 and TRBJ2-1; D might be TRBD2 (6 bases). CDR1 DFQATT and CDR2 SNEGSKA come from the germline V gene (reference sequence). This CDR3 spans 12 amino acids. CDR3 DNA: TGCAGTGCTAGGATTCCGGGAGCCCCGCACATCTTC. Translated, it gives CSARIPGAPHIF.

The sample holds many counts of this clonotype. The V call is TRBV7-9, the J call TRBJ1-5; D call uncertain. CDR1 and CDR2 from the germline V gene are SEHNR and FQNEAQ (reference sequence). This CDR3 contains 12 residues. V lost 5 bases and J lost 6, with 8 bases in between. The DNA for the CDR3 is TGTGCCAGCAGCCGTTTCGGTCAGCCCCAGCATTTT. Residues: CASSRFGQPQHF.

The CDR3 bases are TGTGCCAGCAATATGGCTTATGGCTACACCTTC. Translated: CASNMAYGYTF. The chain links TRBV6-1 to TRBJ1-2; no definite D call. V was trimmed by 7 bases and J by 5 bases, leaving 8 bases between them. This CDR3 is 11 amino acids long. In germline, CDR1 is MNHNS, CDR2 SASEGT.

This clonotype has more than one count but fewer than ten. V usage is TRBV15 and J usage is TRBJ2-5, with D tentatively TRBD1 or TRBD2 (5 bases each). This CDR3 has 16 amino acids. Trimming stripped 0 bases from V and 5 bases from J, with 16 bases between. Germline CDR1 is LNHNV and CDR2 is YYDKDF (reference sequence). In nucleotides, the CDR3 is TGTGCCACCAGCAGAGATGGGACGGGACGGCCGGAGACCCAGTACTTC. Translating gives CATSRDGTGRPETQYF.